Detailed here is one T cell receptor beta chain. Germline lookup yields CDR1 SEHNR and CDR2 FQNEAQ (reference sequence). This CDR3 contains 14 residues. The germline V and J ends were trimmed by 6 bases and 4 bases, with 14 bases remaining between them. The data stem from a study of CD8+ T cells in alopecia areata. Study in general: A 6-month period off drug followed tofacitinib, which lasted 6 to 18 months.

RNA extraction was followed by reverse transcription into cDNA, which acted as the sequencing template. Libraries were prepared by immunoSEQ multiplex PCR; TCRdb keeps only in-frame clonotypes and omits some of them. The sample holds fewer than 150,000 clones, 50% to 75% seen once. This sample's treatment: oral pan-JAK inhibitor, 5-10 mg twice daily. As part of sample collection, lesional scalp punch biopsies and peripheral blood were taken from alopecia areata patients. Sequences were derived from CD8+ T cells sorted from blood, sampled at week 4, from a patient treated with tofacitinib. The TCR comes from a human donor with alopecia areata. The rearrangement links TRBV7-9 to TRBJ2-3; no clear D. The CDR3 here is CASSFRDSPDTQYF. The CDR3 DNA follows: TGTGCCAGCAGTTTTAGGGATAGCCCAGATACGCAGTATTTT. Full variable domain (missing parts from reference TRBV7-9 and TRBJ2-3): DTGVSQNPRHKITKRGQNVTFRCDPISEHNRLYWYRQTLGQGPEFLTYFQNEAQLEKSRLLSDRFSAERPKGSFSTLEIQRTEQGDSAMYLCASSFRDSPDTQYFGPGTRLTVL.